The present T cell receptor (beta chain) was sequenced within a study of identical twins. Healthy Caucasian donors formed the entire cohort. This clonotype turned up a few times. As yet, its antigen is unknown. TCRdb independently ran MiXCR on the 5' RACE reads; one entry per CDR3 protein. This sample yields 500,000 or so distinct CDR3 sequences, of which approximately 15% are seen a single time; 0.5% to 0.65% belongs to the top ten. Study outcomes and limitations: Donors were not followed over many years; analysis was cross-sectional. For cord blood, abundant beta clonotypes had fewer insertions, unlike memory repertoires, which showed none.

CDR3 length equals 16 residues. The J segment lost 5 bases and the V segment lost 5 bases, leaving 8 bases of the junction unmatched. The germline gives CDR1 SGHTA, CDR2 FQGNSA. The same data also contributed to another study, on yellow fever vaccine responses in identical twins. According to that study: Each twin's T cell response to the vaccine was reported to look partly convergent and partly personalized.

This rearrangement joins TRBV7-2 to TRBJ2-3; TRBD2 matches at 12 bases. The specimen sequenced was CD4+ T cells sorted from blood. This TCR derives from a woman younger than 30 in good health. This chain's CDR3 is CASSPTPGLAGDTQYF. Here the CDR3 DNA reads TGTGCCAGCAGCCCTACCCCGGGACTAGCGGGAGATACGCAGTATTTT.